This T cell receptor (beta chain) was captured by sequencing in a study of human T cells and chemical hapten exposure. For the study at large: While the approximately 24-week study was under way, patients received diphenylcyclopropenone on the scalp every week. Study findings and constraints: Significantly more large CDR3 similarity clusters were formed by expanded TCRs than by controls. TCRs whose frequency exceeded 1 in 1000 remained the same following DPC sensitization.

Individual cDNA molecules in this library carried unique molecular identifiers. In TCRdb, the RACE reads were re-called with MiXCR into one record per CDR3 protein. The sample lists about 360,000 distinct CDR3 sequences, approximately 6.3% occurring once. This clonotype was counted a few times. Its antigen is not known. Described time point: patch test 1, 2 weeks after DPC sensitization. Described treatment: therapeutic diphenylcyclopropenone sensitization with weekly scalp DPC. V was shortened by 3 bases and J by 8 bases, with 13 bases between the two germline ends. Germline V gene lookup returns CDR1 SGHTA and CDR2 FQGTGA. The CDR3 is 13 residues long.

This clonotype was sampled from a woman between 18 and 29 years old with alopecia areata. Some clones in this sample may be carry-over from other donors' samples. The chain carries TRBV7-3 and TRBJ1-1, with D uncertain. This specimen consisted of whole blood, obtained in connection with sensitization to the hapten diphenylcyclopropenone (DPC). This chain's CDR3 is CASSFSGGPEAFF. The DNA of the CDR3 is TGTGCCAGCAGCTTCTCTGGCGGACCCGAAGCTTTCTTT.